These 27 T cell receptor beta chains originate from one sample sequenced in a study of blood T cell repertoires in COVID-19 (dated by TCRdb to about 2020). The receptor library was made with the immunoSEQ multiplex PCR assay. TCRdb provides this immuneACCESS table in a form limited to in-frame rearrangements. Some clones are lacking; in checked studies, under half of them reflect an unresolved V gene, and why the rest are absent is not known. The sample yields about 280,000 clones; 80% to 90% were counted once. The ten largest clones capture approximately 4.2% of the sample. The sequenced sample was peripheral blood. The receptors were sampled from a man in his forties with acute or convalescent COVID-19.

The chain joins TRBV10-3 to TRBJ2-1, with D unresolved. Germline values: CDR1 ENHRY, CDR2 SYGVKD. The CDR3 length is 11 residues. V was trimmed by 8 bases and J by 4 bases, leaving 6 bases between them. In nucleotides, the CDR3 is TGTGCCATCGCTGAGTACAATGAGCAGTTCTTC. Translated: CAIAEYNEQFF.

This chain joins TRBV12-3 or TRBV12-4 and TRBJ2-7; D gene ambiguous. V was clipped by 2 bases and J by 3 bases, with 5 bases between them. CDR3 length: 12 residues. In DNA form, the CDR3 reads TGTGCCAGCAGTTTACCCGGCTACGAGCAGTACTTC. It yields the protein CASSLPGYEQYF.

This clone has a handful of counts. Germline is not matched at one junction end, which may reflect a read error. The chain links TRBV20-1 to TRBJ1-1; possibly TRBD1 for D (6 bases). Germline V CDR1 and CDR2: DFQATT, SNEGSKA (reference sequence). The CDR3 length is 11 residues. The CDR3 reads CRTEKNTEAFF. Here the CDR3 DNA reads TGTAGGACAGAAAAGAACACTGAAGCTTTCTTT.

V usage is TRBV24-1 and J usage is TRBJ2-5, with D unresolved. Germline V CDR1 and CDR2: KGHDR, SFDVKD. Trimming removed 4 bases from V and 1 base from J, with 6 bases in between. The CDR3 runs 13 residues. The CDR3 coding sequence is TGTGCCACCAGTGACCCATCCCAAGAGACCCAGTACTTC. Amino acid sequence: CATSDPSQETQYF.

The chain combines TRBV27 with TRBJ1-2; D might be TRBD1 (6 bases). The germline CDR1 and CDR2 sequences are MNHEY and SMNVEV (reference sequence). The CDR3 length is 15 residues. The V end was cut by 1 base, the J end by 4 bases, with 13 bases between. The CDR3 protein is CASSLYSGQIYGYTF. CDR3 nucleotides: TGTGCCAGCAGTTTATATAGTGGACAGATCTATGGCTACACCTTC.

The CDR3 protein is CASSLGPIGEKLFF. The CDR3 DNA is TGTGCCAGCAGCTTAGGGCCCATCGGGGAAAAACTGTTTTTT. This chain uses TRBV7-8 with TRBJ1-4; D is unclear. This CDR3 is 14 amino acids long. From germline, CDR1 is SGHVS and CDR2 FQNEAQ. Trimming took off 1 base at V and 8 bases at J, with 11 bases between the two ends.

The rearrangement links TRBV6-5 to TRBJ1-2; D not resolved. Trimming pared 7 bases from V and 1 base from J, leaving 10 bases between. Germline V gene sequence: CDR1 MNHEY, CDR2 SVGAGI. The CDR3 contains 13 residues. The CDR3 protein is CASKEDNNYGYTF. Here the CDR3 DNA reads TGTGCCAGCAAGGAGGATAATAACTATGGCTACACCTTC.

This clone was counted a few times. The chain carries TRBV2 and TRBJ1-2; D is perhaps TRBD1 (6 bases). Germline V gene lookup returns CDR1 SNHLY and CDR2 FYNNEI. V shed 7 bases and J shed 0 bases, with 12 bases lying between them. The CDR3 loop spans 14 amino acids. CDR3 sequence: CASTADRSNYGYTF. In DNA, the CDR3 is TGTGCCAGCACCGCGGACAGATCTAACTATGGCTACACCTTC.

The V and J genes are TRBV5-1 and TRBJ1-4, with D hard to call. V lost 4 bases to trimming and J lost 4 bases, with 11 bases between them. From germline, CDR1 is SGHRS and CDR2 YFSETQ. The CDR3 sequence is 14 residues long. This chain's CDR3 is CASSPSTHNEKLFF. The DNA for the CDR3 is TGCGCCAGCAGCCCCAGTACCCATAATGAAAAACTGTTTTTT.

The CDR3 reads CASSPGTNTGELFF. For the CDR3, the DNA is TGTGCCAGTAGTCCGGGGACTAACACCGGGGAGCTGTTTTTT. The chain uses TRBV19 and TRBJ2-2; the D gene is possibly TRBD2 (6 bases). Per the germline V gene, CDR1 is LNHDA and CDR2 is SQIVND (reference sequence). The V end was cut by 5 bases, the J end by 2 bases, with 9 bases between. This CDR3 has 14 residues. The full variable domain, completed using reference TRBV19 and TRBJ2-2, is DGGITQSPKYLFRKEGQNVTLSCEQNLNHDAMYWYRQDPGQGLRLIYYSQIVNDFQKGDIAEGYSVSREKKESFPLTVTSAQKNPTAFYLCASSPGTNTGELFFGEGSRLTVL.

V is TRBV6-5 and J is TRBJ1-1; 8 nucleotides agree with TRBD1. The germline V gene has CDR1 MNHEY and CDR2 SVGAGI. This CDR3 is built from 14 residues. Trimming removed 5 bases from V and 5 bases from J; junction bases left unmatched: 7. This CDR3 is CASSTGQGGTEAFF. CDR3 sequence (DNA): TGTGCCAGCAGTACCGGACAGGGTGGTACTGAAGCTTTCTTT.

The rearrangement uses TRBV7-2 and TRBJ1-2; D is unclear. The CDR3 extends over 17 amino acids. CDR1 is SGHTA, CDR2 FQGNSA, per germline. V was pared by 5 bases and J by 4 bases, with 23 bases between. The CDR3 sequence is CASSPVMGLLPLYGYTF. The CDR3 bases are TGTGCCAGCAGCCCCGTGATGGGCTTGTTACCCCTCTATGGCTACACCTTC.

The chain carries TRBV19 and TRBJ2-1; maybe TRBD2 (6 bases). V lost 2 bases to trimming and J lost 0 bases, with 8 bases between them. CDR3 length: 15 residues. The V gene's germline CDR1 is LNHDA and CDR2 SQIVND (reference sequence). CDR3 amino acids: CASSIRGSSYNEQFF. CDR3 in DNA: TGTGCCAGTAGTATACGGGGGAGCTCCTACAATGAGCAGTTCTTC.

The chain links TRBV6-4 to TRBJ1-2; perhaps TRBD1 as D (6 bases). The CDR3 runs 13 residues. Trimming took off 6 bases at V and 0 bases at J, with 8 bases between the two ends. The germline CDR1 and CDR2 sequences are MRHNA and SNTAGT. The DNA for the CDR3 is TGTGCCAGCAGATACAGGGCTAACTATGGCTACACCTTC. Translation gives CASRYRANYGYTF.

The chain recombines TRBV14 with TRBJ2-7; 7 bases are shared with TRBD2. The CDR3 covers 14 residues. V shed 4 bases, J shed 5 bases, and the junction held 8 bases outside the gene matches. Germline V gene sequence: CDR1 SGHDN, CDR2 FVKESK. CDR3 coding DNA: TGTGCCAGCAGCCGCCTGACTAGCTACCACGAGCAGTACTTC. Translated: CASSRLTSYHEQYF.

The chain links TRBV24-1 to TRBJ2-3; 12 bases match TRBD2. The CDR3 totals 17 residues. V lost 4 bases and J lost 0; bases outside the gene matches: 4. Germline V gene sequence: CDR1 KGHDR, CDR2 SFDVKD. The DNA of the CDR3 is TGTGCCACCAGTGACCCCGGACTAGCGGGGAGCACAGATACGCAGTATTTT. It is translated as CATSDPGLAGSTDTQYF.

V gene TRBV7-2 combines with J gene TRBJ2-7; D might be TRBD2 (5 bases). Trimming stripped 2 bases from V and 5 bases from J, with 7 bases between. Germline assignment: CDR1 SGHTA and CDR2 FQGNSA. CDR3 length equals 12 residues. In nucleotides, the CDR3 is TGTGCCAGCAGCTTATTGAGGGACGAGCAGTACTTC. Its translation is CASSLLRDEQYF. Together with reference TRBV7-2 and TRBJ2-7, the CDR3 gives the full variable domain: GAGVSQSPSNKVTEKGKDVELRCDPISGHTALYWYRQSLGQGLEFLIYFQGNSAPDKSGLPSDRFSAERTGGSVSTLTIQRTQQEDSAVYLCASSLLRDEQYFGPGTRLTVT.

This chain connects TRBV6-6 to TRBJ1-5; D is unclear. This CDR3 region has 13 residues. V was cut by 0 bases and J by 6 bases, with 6 bases left in between. Germline CDR1 and CDR2: MNHNY and SVGAGI (reference sequence). Here the CDR3 DNA reads TGTGCCAGCAGTTACTCGAGGGTTCAGCCCCAGCATTTT. It is translated as CASSYSRVQPQHF.

The CDR3 region has the DNA TGTGCCATCATGAAAAGCGGGAGCAGCGATGAGCAGTTCTTC. The encoded protein is CAIMKSGSSDEQFF. The chain is built from TRBV10-3 and TRBJ2-1; 8 nucleotides match TRBD2. Germline V gene lookup returns CDR1 ENHRY and CDR2 SYGVKD. After removal of 7 bases from V and 8 bases from J, the junction contained 10 bases not matched to a gene. The CDR3 totals 14 residues.

The chain combines TRBV3-1 (or the pseudogene TRBV3-2) with TRBJ2-7; no firm D call. This CDR3 is 13 amino acids long. Germline CDR1 and CDR2: LGHDT and YNNKEL (reference sequence). V was trimmed by 3 bases and J by 2 bases, leaving 8 bases between them. For the CDR3, the DNA is TGTGCCAGCAGCCAGGCCGCGGCCTACGAGCAGTACTTC. Protein sequence: CASSQAAAYEQYF.

V and J are TRBV9 and TRBJ2-1; no clear D. Germline lookup yields CDR1 SGDLS and CDR2 YYNGEE. Trimming cost V 0 bases and J 7 bases, with 11 bases left between them. The CDR3 consists of 14 residues. Here the CDR3 DNA reads TGTGCCAGCAGCGTAGACGGGTTTTCGAATGAGCAGTTCTTC. Protein sequence: CASSVDGFSNEQFF.

The gene calls are TRBV9 and TRBJ2-1; D gene uncertain. Trimming removed 3 bases at V and 3 bases at J, with 13 bases between. The CDR3 is 15 residues long. Germline-derived CDR1 and CDR2 are SGDLS and YYNGEE. CDR3 region: CASSAGQTYYNEQFF. Here the CDR3 DNA reads TGTGCCAGCAGCGCTGGGCAGACCTACTACAATGAGCAGTTCTTC.

This chain uses TRBV24-1 with TRBJ1-2; 11 bases match TRBD1. The ends lost 3 bases at V and 4 bases at J; junction bases unmatched: 6. The length of the CDR3 is 16 residues. Germline V gene sequence: CDR1 KGHDR, CDR2 SFDVKD. This CDR3 is CATSDPRTGGVYGYTF. CDR3 nucleotide sequence: TGTGCCACCAGTGATCCTCGGACAGGGGGCGTCTATGGCTACACCTTC.

The chain employs TRBV11-3 and TRBJ2-7, with no clear D. The CDR3 totals 14 residues. From germline, CDR1 is SGHNT and CDR2 YENEEA. V gave up 6 bases and J gave up 3 bases, with 15 bases separating them. CDR3 sequence reads: CASSPYSHSYEQYF. In DNA, the CDR3 is TGTGCCAGCAGTCCCTATTCGCACAGCTACGAGCAGTACTTC.

The chain recombines TRBV2 with TRBJ2-7; possibly TRBD1 for D (6 bases). CDR3 length: 14 residues. CDR1 and CDR2 (germline): SNHLY, FYNNEI. The V and J ends lost 6 bases and 0 bases respectively, with 12 bases between them. CDR3 amino acids: CASRSQGSSYEQYF. The CDR3 nucleotides are TGTGCCAGCAGATCCCAGGGGAGCTCCTACGAGCAGTACTTC.

The chain combines TRBV27 with TRBJ1-2; 10 bases match TRBD1. CDR1 MNHEY and CDR2 SMNVEV come from the germline V gene (reference sequence). The V and J ends lost 5 bases and 4 bases, in that order; junction bases with no gene match: 13. The CDR3 loop spans 17 amino acids. The CDR3 nucleotides are TGTGCCAGCAGTCCGGGACAGGGGAACTCAAACTTCTATGGCTACACCTTC. Its protein product is CASSPGQGNSNFYGYTF.

This clone has more than one count but fewer than ten. This chain connects TRBV19 to TRBJ2-2; 7 bases line up with TRBD1. J gave up 3 bases and V 5 bases, and 6 bases lay outside the gene matches. This CDR3 is built from 15 residues. Germline CDR1 LNHDA, CDR2 SQIVND (reference sequence). The CDR3 nucleotides are TGTGCCAGTAGTCAACTAGACAGGGACACCGGGGAGCTGTTTTTT. It encodes CASSQLDRDTGELFF. Supplemented by reference TRBV19 and TRBJ2-2, the full variable domain reads DGGITQSPKYLFRKEGQNVTLSCEQNLNHDAMYWYRQDPGQGLRLIYYSQIVNDFQKGDIAEGYSVSREKKESFPLTVTSAQKNPTAFYLCASSQLDRDTGELFFGEGSRLTVL.